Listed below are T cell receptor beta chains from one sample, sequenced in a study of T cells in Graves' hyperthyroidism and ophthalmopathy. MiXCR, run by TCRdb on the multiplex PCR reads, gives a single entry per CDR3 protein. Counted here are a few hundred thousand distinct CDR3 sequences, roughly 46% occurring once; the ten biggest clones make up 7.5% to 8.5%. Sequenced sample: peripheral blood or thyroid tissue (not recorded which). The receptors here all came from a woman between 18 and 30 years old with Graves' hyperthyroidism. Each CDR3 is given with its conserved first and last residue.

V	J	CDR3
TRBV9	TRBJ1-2	CASGTGTGEGYTF
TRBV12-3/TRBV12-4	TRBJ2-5	CASSTGQGQWRGRETQYF
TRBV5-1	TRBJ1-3	CASSLVQGSTGNTIYF
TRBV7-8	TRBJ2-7	CASSLDPRGGQQYF
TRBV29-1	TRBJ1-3	CSVRVPSGNTIYF
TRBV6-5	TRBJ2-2	CASSPFMGGIGTGELFF
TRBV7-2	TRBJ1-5	CASSLVGFNQPQHF
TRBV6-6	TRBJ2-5	CASSELGLAGGPWETQYF
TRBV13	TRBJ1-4	CASSLGAPQGVSNEKLFF
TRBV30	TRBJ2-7	CAWIRATGRYEQYF
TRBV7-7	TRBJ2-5	CASSPEGTPQETQYF
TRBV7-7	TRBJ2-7	CASSLNSGTPLQAAGGLYEQYF
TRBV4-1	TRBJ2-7	CASSQSRDIHSYEQYF
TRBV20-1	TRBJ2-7	CSAREGRDYEQYF
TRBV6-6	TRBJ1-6	CASSRRTGALGSPLHF
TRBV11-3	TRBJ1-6	CASSSDRAGLSPLHF
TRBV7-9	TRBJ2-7	CASSLVPSGSSYEQHF
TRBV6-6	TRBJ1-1	CASRAPGGTEAFF
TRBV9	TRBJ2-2	CASSPGLAGFFGELFF
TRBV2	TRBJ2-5	CAYRKAGAQETQYF
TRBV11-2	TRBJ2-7	CASSSWEGGSSYEQYF
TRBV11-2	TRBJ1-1	CASSLSARNTEAFF
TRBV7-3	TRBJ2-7	CASGSRGDEQYF
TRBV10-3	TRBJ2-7	CAISESTPRTYEQYF
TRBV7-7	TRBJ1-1	CASSKGQMNTEAFF
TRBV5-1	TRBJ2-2	CASSLGVYPRSYPDTGKLFF
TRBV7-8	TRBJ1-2	CASSHSGTAYGYTF
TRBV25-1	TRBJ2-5	CASSAGGEEETQYF
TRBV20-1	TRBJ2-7	CSASLQGRTYNEQYF
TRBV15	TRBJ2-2	CATSRETGGTGELFF
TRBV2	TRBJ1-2	CASSERRGGYTF
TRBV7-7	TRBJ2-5	CASSPGTREYETQYF
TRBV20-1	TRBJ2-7	CSGVLDAGGYEQYF
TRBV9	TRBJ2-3	CASSVGTRSTDTQYF
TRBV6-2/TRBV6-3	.	CASSPASGSDTQYF
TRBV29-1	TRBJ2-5	CSVATAPQAAETQYF
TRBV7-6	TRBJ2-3	CASSLPGTGVPDTQYF
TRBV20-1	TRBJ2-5	CSARVLGGGETQYF
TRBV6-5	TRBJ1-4	CASSYRETGEKLFF
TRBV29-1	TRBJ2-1	CSVRPSSYNEQFF
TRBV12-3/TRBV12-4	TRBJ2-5	CASSPRQGGETQYF
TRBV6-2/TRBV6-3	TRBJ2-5	CASSPQREGRNEQYF
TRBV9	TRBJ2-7	CASSVDRLSYEQYF
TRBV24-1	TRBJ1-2	CATRDRRSGRKLYGYTF
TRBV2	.	CASSLPTDDNEQFF